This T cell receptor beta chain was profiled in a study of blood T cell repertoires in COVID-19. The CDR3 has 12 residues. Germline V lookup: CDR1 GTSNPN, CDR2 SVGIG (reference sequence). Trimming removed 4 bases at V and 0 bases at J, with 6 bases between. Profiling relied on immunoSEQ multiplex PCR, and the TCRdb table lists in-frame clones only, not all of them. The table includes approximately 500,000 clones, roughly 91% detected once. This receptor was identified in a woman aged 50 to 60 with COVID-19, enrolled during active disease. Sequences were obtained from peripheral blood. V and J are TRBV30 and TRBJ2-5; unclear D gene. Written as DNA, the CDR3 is TGTGCCTGGAATCCAGACCAAGAGACCCAGTACTTC. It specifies CAWNPDQETQYF.